This TCR beta chain was observed in a study of cytomegalovirus exposure and HLA in healthy donors. This CDR3 is 16 amino acids long. Germline V gene lookup returns CDR1 SGHTS and CDR2 YDEGEE. The ends lost 3 bases at V and 3 bases at J; junction bases unmatched: 9. Some clones are missing from TCRdb's copy, which holds only in-frame ones; the method was immunoSEQ multiplex PCR. The repertoire holds 250,000 to 350,000 clones, with around nine tenths as singletons. The sequenced sample consisted of PBMCs. This rearrangement joins TRBV5-8 to TRBJ2-1, with 7 bases matching TRBD2. The TCR comes from a woman between 18 and 30 years old in good health and CMV-seronegative. The CDR3 bases are TGTGCCAGCAGCTCGGGAGGCACACCCTTCTACAATGAGCAGTTCTTC. Residues: CASSSGGTPFYNEQFF.